Shown below are 7 T cell receptor beta chains from a single sample sequenced in a study of PD-L1 blockade in urothelial cancer. Time point meaning: peripheral blood 6 weeks after treatment start. The method was immunoSEQ multiplex PCR; TCRdb's version includes in-frame clones alone and lacks a portion of them. The sample contains about 43,000 clones, under 90% of which appear only once. The sample consisted of PBMCs, taken around atezolizumab (anti-PD-L1) treatment. The origin of the receptors is a man aged 55 to 69 with urothelial cancer.

This chain connects TRBV11-2 to TRBJ2-2, with D hard to call. The CDR3 loop spans 14 amino acids. Deletions cut 3 bases from V and 0 bases from J, with 5 bases between. From germline, CDR1 is SGHAT and CDR2 FQNNGV. CDR3 region: CASSLRTNTGELFF. In nucleotides, the CDR3 is TGTGCCAGCAGCTTGCGCACGAACACCGGGGAGCTGTTTTTT.

V usage is TRBV29-1 and J usage is TRBJ1-1; possible D gene TRBD1, 6 bases. CDR1 is SQVTM and CDR2 is ANQGSEA in the germline V gene. This CDR3 spans 15 amino acids. Deletions cut 7 bases from V and 0 bases from J, with 18 bases between. The CDR3, as DNA: TGCAGCGGGAGAGGGCCGGGGGGCCTGAACACTGAAGCTTTCTTT. Translated: CSGRGPGGLNTEAFF.

Concerning this clone: Other DNA sequences of this sample code for an identical CDR3. V and J are TRBV18 and TRBJ1-1; TRBD1 aligns across 9 bases. Looked up from germline, CDR1 is KGHSH and CDR2 is LQKENI. V dropped 3 bases and J dropped 2; count of bases not matched to a gene: 1. The CDR3 has 14 residues. The CDR3 DNA reads TGTGCCAGCTCACCGGACAGGGGCAACACTGAAGCTTTCTTT. Protein product: CASSPDRGNTEAFF.

This sequence joins TRBV4-2 and TRBJ2-5, with D possibly being TRBD2 (6 bases). The CDR3 consists of 16 residues. Germline V CDR1 and CDR2: LGHNA, YNFKEQ. Between the trimmed V and J ends, which lost 0 bases and 2 bases, there was a span of 13 bases. In nucleotides, the CDR3 is TGTGCCAGCAGCCAAGAGCTGGGGGGTGTTCAAGAGACCCAGTACTTC. Amino acids: CASSQELGGVQETQYF.

The rearrangement joins TRBV2 to TRBJ2-1; a weak D match, TRBD1 (6 bases). Per the germline V gene, CDR1 is SNHLY and CDR2 is FYNNEI. The germline V and J ends were trimmed by 3 bases and 4 bases, with 10 bases remaining between them. This CDR3 has 14 amino acids. The chain's CDR3 is CASSDWGTYNEQFF. The CDR3 DNA reads as TGTGCCAGCAGTGACTGGGGGACATACAATGAGCAGTTCTTC.

This clone appeared a few times. The J gene is TRBJ1-1, the V gene TRBV18; D remains unclear. V was trimmed by 2 bases and J by 10 bases, leaving 11 bases between them. Germline V gene sequence: CDR1 KGHSH, CDR2 LQKENI. This CDR3 is 12 amino acids long. The CDR3 DNA is TGTGCCAGCTCACCAGAACAGAGTCGAGCTTTCTTT. Translated, it gives CASSPEQSRAFF.

V and J are TRBV19 and TRBJ2-5; tentatively, D is TRBD1 (5 bases). CDR1 LNHDA and CDR2 SQIVND come from the germline V gene (reference sequence). This CDR3 contains 14 residues. V dropped 6 bases and J dropped 5 bases, with 16 bases sitting between them. The CDR3 spells CASSPQAMGETQYF. CDR3 bases: TGTGCCAGTAGCCCACAGGCCATGGGGGAGACCCAGTACTTC. Full variable domain (missing parts from reference TRBV19 and TRBJ2-5): DGGITQSPKYLFRKEGQNVTLSCEQNLNHDAMYWYRQDPGQGLRLIYYSQIVNDFQKGDIAEGYSVSREKKESFPLTVTSAQKNPTAFYLCASSPQAMGETQYFGPGTRLLVL.